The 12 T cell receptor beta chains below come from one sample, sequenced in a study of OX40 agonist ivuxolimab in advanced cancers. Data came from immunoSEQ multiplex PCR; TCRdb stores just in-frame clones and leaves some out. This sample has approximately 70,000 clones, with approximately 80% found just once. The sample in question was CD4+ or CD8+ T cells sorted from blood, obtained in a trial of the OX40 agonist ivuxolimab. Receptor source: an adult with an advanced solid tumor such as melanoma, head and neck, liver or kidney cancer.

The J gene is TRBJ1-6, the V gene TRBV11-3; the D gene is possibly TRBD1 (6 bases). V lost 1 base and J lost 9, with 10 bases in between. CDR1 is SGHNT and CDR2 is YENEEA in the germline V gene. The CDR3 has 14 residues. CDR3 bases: TGTGCCAGCAGCTTAGGGGGGGCTGGTTCACCCCTCCACTTT. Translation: CASSLGGAGSPLHF.

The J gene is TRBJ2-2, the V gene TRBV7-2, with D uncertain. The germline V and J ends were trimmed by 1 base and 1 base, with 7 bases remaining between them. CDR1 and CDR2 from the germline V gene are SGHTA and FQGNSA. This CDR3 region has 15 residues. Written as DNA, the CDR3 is TGTGCCAGCAGCTTAGGGGTCGGGAACACCGGGGAGCTGTTTTTT. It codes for CASSLGVGNTGELFF.

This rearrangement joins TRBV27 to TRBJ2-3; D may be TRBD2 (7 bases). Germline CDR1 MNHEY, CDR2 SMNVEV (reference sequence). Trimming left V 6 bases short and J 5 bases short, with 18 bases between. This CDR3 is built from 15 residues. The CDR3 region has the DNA TGTGCCAGCAGGGGAGAGGGGGGGGGCAAAGATACGCAGTATTTT. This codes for CASRGEGGGKDTQYF.

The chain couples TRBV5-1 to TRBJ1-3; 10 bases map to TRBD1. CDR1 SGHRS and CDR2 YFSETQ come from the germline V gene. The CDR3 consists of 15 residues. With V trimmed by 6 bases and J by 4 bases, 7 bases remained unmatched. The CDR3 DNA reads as TGCGCCAGCACATCGAGGACAGGGGGAGGAAACACCATATATTTT. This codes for CASTSRTGGGNTIYF. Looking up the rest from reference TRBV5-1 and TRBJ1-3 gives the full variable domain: KAGVTQTPRYLIKTRGQQVTLSCSPISGHRSVSWYQQTPGQGLQFLFEYFSETQRNKGNFPGRFSGRQFSNSRSEMNVSTLELGDSALYLCASTSRTGGGNTIYFGEGSWLTVV.

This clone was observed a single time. The CDR3, as DNA: TGTGCCAGCAGAGGAAGGGAGCACAACTACGAGCAGTACTTC. This translates into CASRGREHNYEQYF. The chain couples TRBV7-9 to TRBJ2-7; weak D call: TRBD2 (5 bases). This CDR3 is 14 amino acids long. Trimming shortened V by 6 bases and J by 3 bases, and 15 bases separated the two germline ends. Germline assignment: CDR1 SEHNR and CDR2 FQNEAQ (reference sequence).

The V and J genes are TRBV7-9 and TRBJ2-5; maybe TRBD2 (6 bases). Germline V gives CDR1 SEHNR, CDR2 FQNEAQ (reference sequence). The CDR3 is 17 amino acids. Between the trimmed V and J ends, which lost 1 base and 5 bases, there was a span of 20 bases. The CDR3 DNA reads TGTGCCAGCAGCTTAGGGCTAGCGACCCTAATGATGGAGACCCAGTACTTC. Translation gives CASSLGLATLMMETQYF.

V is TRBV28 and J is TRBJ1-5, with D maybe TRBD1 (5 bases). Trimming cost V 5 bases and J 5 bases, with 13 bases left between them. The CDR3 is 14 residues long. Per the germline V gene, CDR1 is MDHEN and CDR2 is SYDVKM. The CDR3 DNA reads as TGTGCCAGCAGTGTAGCAGGGACGCATCAGCCCCAGCATTTT. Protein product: CASSVAGTHQPQHF.

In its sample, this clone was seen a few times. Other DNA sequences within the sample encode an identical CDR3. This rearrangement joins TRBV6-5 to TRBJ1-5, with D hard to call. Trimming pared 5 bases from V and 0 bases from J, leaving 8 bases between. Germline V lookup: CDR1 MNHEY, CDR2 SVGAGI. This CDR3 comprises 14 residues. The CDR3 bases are TGTGCCAGCAGTGCCACAGATAGCAATCAGCCCCAGCATTTT. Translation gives CASSATDSNQPQHF.

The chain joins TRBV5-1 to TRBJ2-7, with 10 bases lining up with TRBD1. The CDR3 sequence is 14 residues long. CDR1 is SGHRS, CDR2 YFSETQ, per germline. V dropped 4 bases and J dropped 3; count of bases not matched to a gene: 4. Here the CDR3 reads CASSRQGADYEQYF. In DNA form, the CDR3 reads TGCGCCAGCAGCCGACAGGGGGCAGACTACGAGCAGTACTTC.

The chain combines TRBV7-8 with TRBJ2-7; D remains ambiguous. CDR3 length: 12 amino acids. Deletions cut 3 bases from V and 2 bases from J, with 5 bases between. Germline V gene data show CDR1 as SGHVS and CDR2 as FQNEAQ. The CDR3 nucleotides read TGTGCCAGCAGCTTCAACCCCTACGAGCAGTACTTC. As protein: CASSFNPYEQYF.

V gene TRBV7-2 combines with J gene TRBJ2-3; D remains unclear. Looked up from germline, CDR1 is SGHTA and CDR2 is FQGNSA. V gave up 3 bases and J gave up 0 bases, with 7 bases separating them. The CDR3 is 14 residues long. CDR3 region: CASSFGPSTDTQYF. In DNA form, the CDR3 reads TGTGCCAGCAGCTTTGGCCCTAGCACAGATACGCAGTATTTT.

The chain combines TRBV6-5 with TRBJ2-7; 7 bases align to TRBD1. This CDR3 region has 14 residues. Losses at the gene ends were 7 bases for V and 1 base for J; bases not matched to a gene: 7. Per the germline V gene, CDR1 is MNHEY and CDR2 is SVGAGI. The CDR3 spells CASTLGDRSYEQYF. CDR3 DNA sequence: TGTGCCAGCACCCTAGGGGACAGATCCTACGAGCAGTACTTC.